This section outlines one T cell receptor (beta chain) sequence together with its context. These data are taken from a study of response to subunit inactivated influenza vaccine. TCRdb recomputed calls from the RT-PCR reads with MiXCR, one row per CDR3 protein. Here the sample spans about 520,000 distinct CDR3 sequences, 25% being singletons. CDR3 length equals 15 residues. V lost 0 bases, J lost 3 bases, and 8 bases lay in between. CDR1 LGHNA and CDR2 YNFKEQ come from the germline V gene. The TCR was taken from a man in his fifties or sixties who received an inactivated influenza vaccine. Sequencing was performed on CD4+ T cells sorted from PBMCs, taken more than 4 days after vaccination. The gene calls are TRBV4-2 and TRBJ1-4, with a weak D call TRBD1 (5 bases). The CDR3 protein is CASSQEGDANEKLFF. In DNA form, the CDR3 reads TGTGCCAGCAGCCAAGAGGGGGATGCTAATGAAAAACTGTTTTTT.